These T cell receptor beta chains were read from a single sample in a study of cytomegalovirus exposure and HLA in healthy donors. Libraries were prepared by immunoSEQ multiplex PCR; TCRdb keeps only in-frame clonotypes and omits some of them. The table has approximately 200,000 clones, around 75% seen once. The source material was PBMCs. The source of these receptors is a woman in her thirties in good health and CMV-seropositive. The CDR3 runs from the conserved cysteine through the conserved F or W. The order of the fields is CDR3 length, V gene, D gene, J gene, clone size, CDR3 DNA, CDR3 protein. A D gene is named only where the DNA matches it firmly. The size field is filled for only some rows; it gives once, few, many or a size class.

len: 16; v_gene: TRBV7-9; d_gene: .; j_gene: TRBJ2-5; abundance: once; CDR3nt: TGTGCCAGCAGCTTACTCAGGGGCGGATCCCAAGAGACCCAGTACTTC; CDR3aa: CASSLLRGGSQETQYF
len: 16; v_gene: TRBV19; d_gene: TRBD1; j_gene: TRBJ1-5; abundance: .; CDR3nt: TGTGCCAGTAGGCTAGGGACAGGGGGTGGTCGGCGGCCCCAGCATTTT; CDR3aa: CASRLGTGGGRRPQHF
len: 13; v_gene: TRBV28; d_gene: .; j_gene: TRBJ1-1; abundance: .; CDR3nt: TGTGCCAGCAGTTCAGAGGGCCGAACTGAAGCTTTCTTT; CDR3aa: CASSSEGRTEAFF
len: 15; v_gene: TRBV7-2; d_gene: TRBD2; j_gene: TRBJ2-7; abundance: .; CDR3nt: TGTGCCAGCAGCCCCGGGACTAGCGGGCGCCTCGAGCAGTACTTC; CDR3aa: CASSPGTSGRLEQYF
len: 14; v_gene: TRBV7-9; d_gene: TRBD1; j_gene: TRBJ2-3; abundance: .; CDR3nt: TGTGCCAGCAGATCCGACGGGGATGGGACAGGGAATAGCTTC; CDR3aa: CASRSDGDGTGNSF
len: 14; v_gene: TRBV10-3; d_gene: .; j_gene: TRBJ2-7; abundance: .; CDR3nt: TGTGCCATCAGTGAGAGCGGGCGGTACTACGAGCAGTACTTC; CDR3aa: CAISESGRYYEQYF
len: 15; v_gene: TRBV6-1; d_gene: TRBD1; j_gene: TRBJ2-2; abundance: .; CDR3nt: TGTGCCAGCAGGGGGCAGGGGGATCTCACCGGGGAGCTGTTTTTT; CDR3aa: CASRGQGDLTGELFF
len: 14; v_gene: TRBV28; d_gene: TRBD1; j_gene: TRBJ2-1; abundance: .; CDR3nt: TGTGCCAGCATCGCAAACCCAAAAGGACAGGGTCCGTTCTTC; CDR3aa: CASIANPKGQGPFF
len: 15; v_gene: TRBV28; d_gene: .; j_gene: TRBJ1-1; abundance: .; CDR3nt: TGTGCCAGCAGTTCAAGGTCGCGGTTGAACACTGAAGCTTTCTTT; CDR3aa: CASSSRSRLNTEAFF
len: 15; v_gene: TRBV27; d_gene: TRBD1; j_gene: TRBJ1-2; abundance: .; CDR3nt: TGTGCCAGCAGTTTGGGGGGGACAGGGAACTATGGCTACACCTTC; CDR3aa: CASSLGGTGNYGYTF
len: 15; v_gene: TRBV19; d_gene: .; j_gene: TRBJ2-7; abundance: .; CDR3nt: TGTGCCAGTAAACGAGCCGGGGAGCCCCCCTACGAGCAGTACTTC; CDR3aa: CASKRAGEPPYEQYF
len: 13; v_gene: TRBV5-1; d_gene: .; j_gene: TRBJ2-7; abundance: .; CDR3nt: TGCGCCAGCAGCTTGGGTATTCCCTACGAGCAGTACTTC; CDR3aa: CASSLGIPYEQYF
len: 12; v_gene: TRBV19; d_gene: .; j_gene: TRBJ1-1; abundance: .; CDR3nt: TGTGCCAGTGGGCAGGTTAGCACTGAAGCTTTCTTT; CDR3aa: CASGQVSTEAFF
len: 15; v_gene: TRBV18; d_gene: .; j_gene: TRBJ2-7; abundance: .; CDR3nt: TGTGCCAGCTCAGCCACTAACCAGGGGATCAACGAGCAGTACTTC; CDR3aa: CASSATNQGINEQYF
len: 13; v_gene: TRBV5-1; d_gene: .; j_gene: TRBJ2-3; abundance: few; CDR3nt: TGCGCCAGCAGCTCGACTAGCACAGATACGCAGTATTTT; CDR3aa: CASSSTSTDTQYF
len: 15; v_gene: TRBV28; d_gene: TRBD2; j_gene: TRBJ2-5; abundance: .; CDR3nt: TGTGCCAGCAGTTTTGAGCGGGGGTACCAAGAGACCCAGTACTTC; CDR3aa: CASSFERGYQETQYF
len: 14; v_gene: TRBV28; d_gene: .; j_gene: TRBJ1-6; abundance: once; CDR3nt: TGTGCCAGCAGTTTACAGGGGTTCGGTTCACCCCTCCACTTT; CDR3aa: CASSLQGFGSPLHF
len: 14; v_gene: TRBV28; d_gene: .; j_gene: TRBJ2-5; abundance: .; CDR3nt: TGTGCCAGCAGTCCGGACACAGAACAAGAGACCCAGTACTTC; CDR3aa: CASSPDTEQETQYF
len: 18; v_gene: TRBV10-3; d_gene: .; j_gene: TRBJ2-1; abundance: .; CDR3nt: TGTGCCATCAGTGCGTCCCTCGGGACAGCGACTAGCGAGGGTGAGCAGTTCTTC; CDR3aa: CAISASLGTATSEGEQFF
len: 16; v_gene: TRBV7-2; d_gene: .; j_gene: TRBJ2-5; abundance: .; CDR3nt: TGTGCCAGCAGCGATAACTTGGGACTGATGCAAGAGACCCAGTACTTC; CDR3aa: CASSDNLGLMQETQYF
len: 13; v_gene: TRBV5-3; d_gene: .; j_gene: TRBJ1-1; abundance: .; CDR3nt: TGTGCCAGAAGTTATTCAGGGCACGCTGAAGCTTTCTTT; CDR3aa: CARSYSGHAEAFF
len: 15; v_gene: TRBV19; d_gene: .; j_gene: TRBJ1-2; abundance: .; CDR3nt: TGTGCCAGTTCTCTCGGACAGCCAGACCACTATGGCTACACCTTC; CDR3aa: CASSLGQPDHYGYTF
len: 14; v_gene: TRBV19; d_gene: TRBD1; j_gene: TRBJ2-7; abundance: .; CDR3nt: TGTGCCAGTAGTTCATGGACAGGGGCCTACGAGCAGTACTTC; CDR3aa: CASSSWTGAYEQYF
len: 13; v_gene: TRBV14; d_gene: .; j_gene: TRBJ1-2; abundance: .; CDR3nt: TGTGCCAGCAGCCAAGGTCGGTCCTATGGCTACACCTTC; CDR3aa: CASSQGRSYGYTF
len: 13; v_gene: TRBV6-5; d_gene: TRBD1; j_gene: TRBJ2-7; abundance: few; CDR3nt: TGTGCCAGCAATCCGGGACAGGGGGACGGGCAGTACTTC; CDR3aa: CASNPGQGDGQYF
len: 13; v_gene: TRBV19; d_gene: .; j_gene: TRBJ1-5; abundance: .; CDR3nt: TGTGCCAGTACCCCTTCTCGAGGGCAGCCCCAGCATTTT; CDR3aa: CASTPSRGQPQHF
len: 13; v_gene: TRBV7-8; d_gene: .; j_gene: TRBJ1-2; abundance: .; CDR3nt: TGTGCCAGCAGCATCAATCAGGGCTATGGCTACACCTTC; CDR3aa: CASSINQGYGYTF
len: 18; v_gene: TRBV13; d_gene: .; j_gene: TRBJ2-5; abundance: once; CDR3nt: .; CDR3aa: CASSLDLCSGRAMTEQYF
len: 15; v_gene: TRBV18; d_gene: .; j_gene: TRBJ2-1; abundance: .; CDR3nt: TGTGCCAGCTCACTTGGTAAAGGGGTGACCAATGAGCAGTTCTTC; CDR3aa: CASSLGKGVTNEQFF
len: 14; v_gene: TRBV2; d_gene: TRBD2; j_gene: TRBJ2-1; abundance: .; CDR3nt: TGTGCCAGCAGAACTAGCGGGGTTTTGGATGAGCAGTTCTTC; CDR3aa: CASRTSGVLDEQFF
len: 13; v_gene: TRBV29-1; d_gene: .; j_gene: TRBJ1-1; abundance: many; CDR3nt: TGCAGCGTTGACCCCAGGGAGGGCACTGAAGCTTTCTTT; CDR3aa: CSVDPREGTEAFF
len: 17; v_gene: TRBV4-1; d_gene: .; j_gene: TRBJ1-2; abundance: .; CDR3nt: TGCGCCAGCAGCCAAGCGCGGGGGGGGAAGAGGAACTATGGCTACACCTTC; CDR3aa: CASSQARGGKRNYGYTF
len: 16; v_gene: TRBV18; d_gene: .; j_gene: TRBJ2-1; abundance: .; CDR3nt: TGTGCCAGCTCACCACCAGGGGCTAGCTCCTACAATGAGCAGTTCTTC; CDR3aa: CASSPPGASSYNEQFF
len: 14; v_gene: TRBV5-1; d_gene: .; j_gene: TRBJ2-1; abundance: .; CDR3nt: TGCGCCAGCAGCTTGGAGGCAGGTAGATATGAGCAGTTCTTC; CDR3aa: CASSLEAGRYEQFF
len: 15; v_gene: TRBV6-5; d_gene: .; j_gene: TRBJ2-1; abundance: .; CDR3nt: TGTGCCAGCAGTTACAAACCAGTTTTATCCAATGAGCAGTTCTTC; CDR3aa: CASSYKPVLSNEQFF
len: 16; v_gene: TRBV4-2; d_gene: .; j_gene: TRBJ1-6; abundance: .; CDR3nt: TGTGCCAGCAGCCAAGATCGGCGGGGTAGTAATTCACCCCTCCACTTT; CDR3aa: CASSQDRRGSNSPLHF
len: 13; v_gene: TRBV27; d_gene: .; j_gene: TRBJ1-1; abundance: .; CDR3nt: TGTGCCAGCAGTTTGCTGAGTAACACTGAAGCTTTCTTT; CDR3aa: CASSLLSNTEAFF
len: 15; v_gene: TRBV25-1; d_gene: .; j_gene: TRBJ2-7; abundance: few; CDR3nt: TGTGCCAGCAGTGACCCGGACAGCAGCTCCTACGAGCAGTACTTC; CDR3aa: CASSDPDSSSYEQYF
len: 17; v_gene: TRBV11-3; d_gene: TRBD2; j_gene: TRBJ2-1; abundance: once; CDR3nt: TGTGCCAGCAGCCGCGGACTAGCGGGGAGCTCCTACAATGAGCAGTTCTTC; CDR3aa: CASSRGLAGSSYNEQFF
len: 14; v_gene: TRBV28; d_gene: TRBD1; j_gene: TRBJ2-7; abundance: .; CDR3nt: TGTGCCAGCAGTACCGGACAGGGGGCCTACGAGCAGTACTTC; CDR3aa: CASSTGQGAYEQYF
len: 17; v_gene: TRBV18; d_gene: TRBD1; j_gene: TRBJ1-2; abundance: .; CDR3nt: TGTGCCAGCTCACCCGACCCCCCCGGGACAGGGTGGTCGGCCTACACCTTC; CDR3aa: CASSPDPPGTGWSAYTF
len: 15; v_gene: TRBV28; d_gene: .; j_gene: TRBJ2-3; abundance: few; CDR3nt: TGTGCCAGCAGTTTAGCCCGGGTTCGCGCAGATACGCAGTATTTT; CDR3aa: CASSLARVRADTQYF
len: 15; v_gene: TRBV6-1; d_gene: .; j_gene: TRBJ1-6; abundance: .; CDR3nt: TGTGCCACCAGACTACAAGGGCAGGGCGGTTCACCCCTCCACTTT; CDR3aa: CATRLQGQGGSPLHF
len: 18; v_gene: TRBV28; d_gene: .; j_gene: TRBJ1-4; abundance: .; CDR3nt: TGTGCCAGCAGTTTATCGATGCGGGACCTGTCAACTAATGAAAAACTGTTTTTT; CDR3aa: CASSLSMRDLSTNEKLFF
len: 16; v_gene: TRBV4-1; d_gene: .; j_gene: TRBJ2-5; abundance: few; CDR3nt: TGCGCCAGCAGCCAAGGGGACCGGACGGGAGAAGAGACCCAGTACTTC; CDR3aa: CASSQGDRTGEETQYF
len: 14; v_gene: TRBV6-1; d_gene: TRBD2; j_gene: TRBJ2-7; abundance: .; CDR3nt: TGTGCCAGCAGTGAATGGGGAGGGTCCTACGAGCAGTACTTC; CDR3aa: CASSEWGGSYEQYF
len: 14; v_gene: TRBV28; d_gene: .; j_gene: TRBJ1-1; abundance: .; CDR3nt: TGTGCCAGCAGTTTACTCCAGGGAGGAGGTGAAGCTTTCTTT; CDR3aa: CASSLLQGGGEAFF
len: 17; v_gene: TRBV28; d_gene: TRBD1; j_gene: TRBJ1-4; abundance: few; CDR3nt: TGTGCCAGCACCCAATGGGGACAGGGGGCTTTGGATGAAAAACTGTTTTTT; CDR3aa: CASTQWGQGALDEKLFF
len: 15; v_gene: TRBV6-1; d_gene: .; j_gene: TRBJ2-2; abundance: .; CDR3nt: TGTGCCAGCGTCGTGTTTGAGGAGTTCACCGGGGAGCTGTTTTTT; CDR3aa: CASVVFEEFTGELFF
len: 13; v_gene: TRBV6-6; d_gene: .; j_gene: TRBJ2-7; abundance: .; CDR3nt: TGTGCCAGCAGTTACGGAGGGTTCCTCGAGCAGTACTTC; CDR3aa: CASSYGGFLEQYF
len: 15; v_gene: TRBV28; d_gene: TRBD1; j_gene: TRBJ2-7; abundance: once; CDR3nt: TGTGCCAGCAGTTTATCGGGACAGGGAAGGGACGAGCAGTACTTC; CDR3aa: CASSLSGQGRDEQYF
len: 16; v_gene: TRBV19; d_gene: .; j_gene: TRBJ1-5; abundance: .; CDR3nt: TGTGCCAGTAGGGAATTCGCGCGGGGTCGGGGACAGCCCCAGCATTTT; CDR3aa: CASREFARGRGQPQHF
len: 18; v_gene: TRBV4-1; d_gene: TRBD2; j_gene: TRBJ2-1; abundance: .; CDR3nt: TGCGCCAGCAGCCCCTCCCGTCCTGCGGGAGGGTTATACAATGAGCAGTTCTTC; CDR3aa: CASSPSRPAGGLYNEQFF